The 26 T cell receptor beta chains in this list originate from one sample, sequenced in a study of T cell repertoires in cytomegalovirus infection. TCRdb re-called the reads through MiXCR, storing one row per CDR3 protein. The table has 400,000 or so distinct CDR3 sequences, less than 20% seen once. The sample was PBMCs. The receptors stem from a human donor in good health (CMV status not recorded). Some clones in this sample may be carry-over from other donors' samples.

This clonotype has more than one count but fewer than ten. This chain links TRBV2 with TRBJ1-5; D not resolved. Trimming removed 5 bases from V and 5 bases from J, with 13 bases in between. CDR3 length: 14 residues. Germline CDR1 SNHLY, CDR2 FYNNEI. The CDR3 bases are TGTGCCAGCAGTTTAATTTACGGGGATCAGCCCCAGCATTTT. Translating it yields CASSLIYGDQPQHF.

This chain uses TRBV19 with TRBJ1-1; 12 nucleotides match TRBD1. Germline V CDR1 and CDR2: LNHDA, SQIVND (reference sequence). This CDR3 contains 18 residues. V dropped 3 bases and J dropped 0; count of bases not matched to a gene: 8. CDR3: CASSMRDRGRGVNTEAFF. The DNA for the CDR3 is TGTGCCAGTAGTATGCGGGACAGGGGGCGCGGAGTGAACACTGAAGCTTTCTTT.

This clonotype was seen a handful of times. The chain couples TRBV2 to TRBJ2-1, with 10 bases fitting TRBD2. The CDR3 runs 17 residues. Germline CDR1 SNHLY, CDR2 FYNNEI. V dropped 7 bases and J dropped 6; count of bases not matched to a gene: 15. The DNA of the CDR3 is TGTGCCAGCACCGTGCGGCTAGCGGGAGCCCGTCGCAATGAGCAGTTCTTC. Translated, it gives CASTVRLAGARRNEQFF.

This chain uses TRBV2 with TRBJ2-1; D not resolved. This CDR3 is built from 13 residues. V was shortened by 11 bases and J by 5 bases, with 16 bases between the two germline ends. Germline V gene sequence: CDR1 SNHLY, CDR2 FYNNEI. This CDR3 reads CAGKRRRNNEQFF. CDR3 DNA sequence: TGTGCCGGAAAAAGGCGCAGGAACAATGAGCAGTTCTTC.

This clonotype was detected a few times. The V gene is TRBV4-1, the J gene TRBJ2-7, with 9 positions matching TRBD2. Germline V gives CDR1 MGHRA, CDR2 YSYEKL. With V trimmed by 0 bases and J by 4 bases, 4 bases remained unmatched. The CDR3 length is 15 residues. CDR3 amino acids: CASSQDLAGRYEQYF. CDR3 coding DNA: TGCGCCAGCAGCCAAGATCTAGCGGGGAGGTACGAGCAGTACTTC.

This clonotype has ten or more counts. The rearrangement links TRBV11-3 to TRBJ2-1; 10 bases match TRBD1. The germline gives CDR1 SGHNT, CDR2 YENEEA. The length of the CDR3 is 14 residues. After removal of 5 bases from V and 8 bases from J, the junction contained 6 bases not matched to a gene. As DNA, the CDR3 is TGTGCCAGCAGCCCCGGACAGGGGGGCGATGAGCAGTTCTTC. Protein sequence: CASSPGQGGDEQFF. Using reference TRBV11-3 and TRBJ2-1 for the parts outside the CDR3, the full variable domain is EAGVVQSPRYKIIEKKQPVAFWCNPISGHNTLYWYLQNLGQGPELLIRYENEEAVDDSQLPKDRFSAERLKGVDSTLKIQPAELGDSAVYLCASSPGQGGDEQFFGPGTRLTVL.

V is TRBV19 and J is TRBJ2-1; 8 bases align to TRBD1. Trimming at V came to 8 bases and at J to 4 bases, leaving 13 bases not matched to a gene. Germline V lookup: CDR1 LNHDA, CDR2 SQIVND (reference sequence). There are 16 residues in the CDR3. The CDR3 bases are TGTGCCAGTTCCCGTCTGGGGACAGGCCAATACAATGAGCAGTTCTTC. Translated: CASSRLGTGQYNEQFF.

A word on this clonotype: A read error may explain this, as a much larger clone is one base away. The chain joins TRBV7-2 to TRBJ2-3; D is uncertain. CDR1 and CDR2 (germline): SGHTA, FQGNSA. The CDR3 is 13 residues long. The CDR3 loop is CASSEQLPDTHYF. CDR3 sequence (DNA): TGTGCCAGCAGCGAGCAGCTACCAGATACGCATTATTTT. Full variable domain (remainder filled in from reference TRBV7-2 and TRBJ2-3): GAGVSQSPSNKVTEKGKDVELRCDPISGHTALYWYRQSLGQGLEFLIYFQGNSAPDKSGLPSDRFSAERTGGSVSTLTIQRTQQEDSAVYLCASSEQLPDTHYFGPGTRLTVL.

In DNA form, the CDR3 reads TGCGCCAGCAGCTTGGCCCTAGCCAATGAGCAGTTCTTC. Amino acids: CASSLALANEQFF. This chain links TRBV5-1 with TRBJ2-1; possible D gene TRBD2, 5 bases. Germline CDR1 reads SGHRS; CDR2 reads YFSETQ. The CDR3 loop spans 13 amino acids. The V gene lost 0 bases and the J gene lost 6 bases, with 7 bases spanning the gap.

The gene calls are TRBV4-1 and TRBJ1-1; D unclear. This CDR3 is built from 14 residues. V lost 1 base to trimming and J lost 3 bases, with 9 bases between them. Per germline, CDR1 MGHRA and CDR2 YSYEKL. The DNA of the CDR3 is TGCGCCAGCAGCCAAGTCCCGGGGTACACTGAAGCTTTCTTT. Translated: CASSQVPGYTEAFF.

This clonotype was seen many times. The chain has TRBV7-2 and TRBJ2-3; the match to TRBD2 covers 8 bases. Germline values: CDR1 SGHTA, CDR2 FQGNSA. The V segment lost 1 base and the J segment 2 bases; nucleotides outside the gene matches: 5. The CDR3 is 16 residues long. For the CDR3, the DNA is TGTGCCAGCAGCTTAGGGACGGGAGGGGACACAGATACGCAGTATTTT. It codes for CASSLGTGGDTDTQYF.

This clonotype was observed a few times. CDR3: CSARGDSNTEAFF. The CDR3 DNA is TGCAGTGCTAGGGGTGACTCTAACACTGAAGCTTTCTTT. The chain employs TRBV20-1 and TRBJ1-1; D not certain. Trimming stripped 3 bases from V and 2 bases from J, with 10 bases between. Germline values: CDR1 DFQATT, CDR2 SNEGSKA (reference sequence). The CDR3 sequence is 13 residues long.

This clonotype was observed at least ten times. This chain joins TRBV7-2 and TRBJ1-1; D unclear. Germline V gene sequence: CDR1 SGHTA, CDR2 FQGNSA. The CDR3 runs to 14 residues. The V end was cut by 2 bases, the J end by 0 bases, with 7 bases between. The CDR3 DNA reads TGTGCCAGCAGCTTAACTACCGTGAACACTGAAGCTTTCTTT. Protein: CASSLTTVNTEAFF.

J is TRBJ1-6 and V is TRBV19; D gene ambiguous. Germline CDR1 LNHDA, CDR2 SQIVND (reference sequence). The germline V and J ends were trimmed by 4 bases and 10 bases, with 11 bases remaining between them. The CDR3 has 13 residues. CDR3 protein: CASSNKRESPLHF. The CDR3 region has the DNA TGTGCCAGTAGTAACAAAAGGGAGTCACCCCTCCACTTT.

This clonotype was seen only a few times. CDR3 amino acids: CASSSGPSKFF. The CDR3 DNA reads as TGTGCCAGCAGCTCCGGGCCCAGTAAGTTCTTC. The J gene is TRBJ2-1, the V gene TRBV7-9; D not resolved. The germline V and J ends were trimmed by 4 bases and 14 bases, with 12 bases remaining between them. The CDR3 sequence is 11 residues long. Per germline, CDR1 SEHNR and CDR2 FQNEAQ (reference sequence).

This clonotype has only a few counts. This chain connects TRBV12-5 to TRBJ2-1; D may be TRBD1 (6 bases). V was shortened by 7 bases and J by 2 bases, with 15 bases between the two germline ends. In germline, CDR1 is LGHNT, CDR2 FRNRAP. This CDR3 has 15 residues. This CDR3 is CASASPTGTYNEQFF. The CDR3, as DNA: TGTGCTAGTGCCTCTCCGACAGGAACCTACAATGAGCAGTTCTTC.

The table lists this clonotype with many counts. This chain connects TRBV7-2 to TRBJ1-2; TRBD1 might be the D (5 bases). Germline CDR1 SGHTA, CDR2 FQGNSA. The CDR3 is 16 residues long. Trimming took 1 base from V and 3 from J, leaving 15 bases between them. The CDR3 region is CASSLGPSQGDYGYTF. In nucleotides, the CDR3 is TGTGCCAGCAGCTTAGGCCCCAGTCAAGGGGACTATGGCTACACCTTC.

The rearrangement links TRBV5-1 to TRBJ2-7; no definite D call. Trimming shortened V by 0 bases and J by 6 bases, and 10 bases separated the two germline ends. Germline CDR1 SGHRS, CDR2 YFSETQ. This CDR3 has 13 residues. The CDR3 region is CASSLGGDFEQYF. The CDR3 coding sequence is TGCGCCAGCAGCTTGGGGGGTGACTTCGAGCAGTACTTC.

In its sample, this clonotype was seen a few times. This chain uses TRBV6-1 with TRBJ1-4, with D hard to call. The V gene's germline CDR1 is MNHNS and CDR2 SASEGT. The length of the CDR3 is 13 residues. With 6 bases removed from V and 4 bases from J, the gap between germline ends came to 9 bases. CDR3: CASSWTVNEKLFF. The CDR3 nucleotides are TGTGCCAGCAGCTGGACTGTTAATGAAAAACTGTTTTTT.

This clonotype was recorded many times. This chain links TRBV7-2 with TRBJ1-1; 7 bases line up with TRBD1. The J segment lost 2 bases and the V segment lost 4 bases, leaving 4 bases of the junction unmatched. CDR3 size: 14 residues. The germline CDR1 and CDR2 sequences are SGHTA and FQGNSA. For the CDR3, the DNA is TGTGCCAGCAGCTCTACAGGGGTCAACACTGAAGCTTTCTTT. Protein product: CASSSTGVNTEAFF.

This clonotype was seen a few times. The gene calls are TRBV7-2 and TRBJ2-7; D call uncertain. The CDR3 has 13 residues. Germline V CDR1 and CDR2: SGHTA, FQGNSA. V lost 5 bases, J lost 7 bases, and 15 bases lay in between. CDR3 nucleotide sequence: TGTGCCAGCAGCCCGCCGAGCTCCGAGGAGCAGTACTTC. It yields the protein CASSPPSSEEQYF.

This chain joins TRBV18 and TRBJ1-2, with 9 bases identical to TRBD1. Germline-derived CDR1 and CDR2 are KGHSH and LQKENI. The ends lost 3 bases at V and 1 base at J; junction bases unmatched: 6. The CDR3 spans 16 residues. CDR3 nucleotide sequence: TGTGCCAGCTCACCCGGGACAGGGAGGGATAACTATGGCTACACCTTC. Encoded protein: CASSPGTGRDNYGYTF.

The J gene is TRBJ2-7, the V gene TRBV7-2, with 7 bases lining up with TRBD1. Trimming cost V 1 base and J 6 bases; bases outside gene matches: 9. The CDR3 runs to 15 residues. Germline CDR1 reads SGHTA; CDR2 reads FQGNSA. The CDR3 DNA follows: TGTGCCAGCAGCTTAGTTTTAGACAGGGTAATCGAGCAGTACTTC. It yields the protein CASSLVLDRVIEQYF.

The chain has TRBV5-5 and TRBJ2-3; the match to TRBD2 covers 11 bases. The CDR3 spans 17 residues. CDR1 and CDR2 (germline): SGHKS, YYEKEE (reference sequence). The J segment lost 6 bases and the V segment lost 2 bases, leaving 11 bases of the junction unmatched. Written as DNA, the CDR3 is TGTGCCAGCAGCTTCTCCCTAGCGGGAGGAGCGAGGGATACGCAGTATTTT. Its translation is CASSFSLAGGARDTQYF.

This clonotype occurred many times. The rearrangement joins TRBV15 to TRBJ1-3; D gene ambiguous. The CDR3 runs to 14 residues. Germline CDR1 reads LNHNV; CDR2 reads YYDKDF (reference sequence). Trimming cost V 4 bases and J 1 base, with 8 bases left between them. CDR3 DNA sequence: TGTGCCACCAGCACAAGGGAATCTGGAAACACCATATATTTT. Translated, it gives CATSTRESGNTIYF. The complete variable domain, with remaining parts taken from reference TRBV15 and TRBJ1-3, reads DAMVIQNPRYQVTQFGKPVTLSCSQTLNHNVMYWYQQKSSQAPKLLFHYYDKDFNNEADTPDNFQSRRPNTSFCFLDIRSPGLGDTAMYLCATSTRESGNTIYFGEGSWLTVV.

There are many counts of this clonotype. The rearrangement uses TRBV7-9 and TRBJ2-5; D unclear. Trimming cost V 4 bases and J 0 bases, with 6 bases left between them. CDR1 SEHNR and CDR2 FQNEAQ come from the germline V gene (reference sequence). This CDR3 region has 13 residues. Here the CDR3 reads CASSSPYQETQYF. The CDR3 DNA sequence: TGTGCCAGCAGCTCCCCCTACCAAGAGACCCAGTACTTC.